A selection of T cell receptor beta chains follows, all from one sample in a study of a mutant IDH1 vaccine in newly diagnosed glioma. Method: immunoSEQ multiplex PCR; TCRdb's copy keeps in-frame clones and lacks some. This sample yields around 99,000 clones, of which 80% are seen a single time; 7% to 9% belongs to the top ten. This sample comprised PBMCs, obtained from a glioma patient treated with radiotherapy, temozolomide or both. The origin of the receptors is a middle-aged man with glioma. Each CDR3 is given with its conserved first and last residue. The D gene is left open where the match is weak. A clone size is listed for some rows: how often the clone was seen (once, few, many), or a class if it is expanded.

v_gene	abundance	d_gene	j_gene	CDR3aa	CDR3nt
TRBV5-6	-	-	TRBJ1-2	CASSLPSEDGYTF	TGTGCCAGCAGCTTGCCTTCTGAGGATGGCTACACCTTC
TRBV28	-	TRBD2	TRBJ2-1	CASSSSLPTSGSSLHNEQFF	TGTGCCAGCAGTTCTTCCCTACCGACTAGCGGGAGTTCACTTCACAATGAGCAGTTCTTC
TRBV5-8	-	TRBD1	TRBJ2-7	CASSGGQGISYEQYF	TGTGCCAGCAGCGGCGGACAGGGGATCTCCTACGAGCAGTACTTC
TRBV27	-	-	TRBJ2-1	CASSFGGSSNEQFF	TGTGCCAGCAGTTTCGGGGGATCTAGCAATGAGCAGTTCTTC
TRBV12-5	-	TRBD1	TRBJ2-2	CASGSGQANTGELFF	TGTGCTAGTGGCTCGGGACAGGCGAACACCGGGGAGCTGTTTTTT
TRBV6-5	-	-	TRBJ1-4	CASSYSGAGEKLFF	TGTGCCAGCAGTTACTCGGGTGCGGGAGAAAAACTGTTTTTT
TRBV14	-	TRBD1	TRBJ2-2	CASSHTGGRGVLNTGELFF	TGTGCCAGCAGCCACACAGGGGGCCGGGGGGTCTTGAACACCGGGGAGCTGTTTTTT
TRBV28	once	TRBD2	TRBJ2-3	CAIHGGSVPSTDTQYF	TGTGCCATTCACGGCGGGAGCGTCCCTAGCACAGATACGCAGTATTTT
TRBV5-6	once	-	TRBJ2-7	CASSFRGEQYF	TGTGCCAGCAGCTTCCGTGGTGAGCAGTACTTC
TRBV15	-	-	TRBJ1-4	CATSRPSQSGATNEKLFF	TGTGCCACCAGCAGACCCTCCCAATCGGGGGCAACTAATGAAAAACTGTTTTTT
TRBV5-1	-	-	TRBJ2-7	CASSSQGKGHEQYF	TGCGCCAGCAGCTCCCAAGGAAAGGGCCACGAGCAGTACTTC
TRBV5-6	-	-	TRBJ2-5	CASSQTGETQYF	TGTGCCAGCAGCCAAACAGGAGAGACCCAGTACTTC
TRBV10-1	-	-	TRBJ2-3	CASSETESTDTQYF	TGCGCCAGCAGTGAAACAGAAAGCACAGATACGCAGTATTTT
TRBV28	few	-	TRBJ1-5	CASSSPQAGDQPQHF	TGTGCCAGCAGTTCTCCCCAGGCTGGGGATCAGCCCCAGCATTTT
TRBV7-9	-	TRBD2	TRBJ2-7	CASSGPGSGGPSSYEQYF	TGTGCCAGCAGCGGACCGGGTAGCGGGGGCCCCAGCTCCTACGAGCAGTACTTC
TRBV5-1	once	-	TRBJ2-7	CASSLGAAGPGYEQYF	TGCGCCAGCAGCTTGGGGGCCGCCGGACCGGGCTACGAGCAGTACTTC
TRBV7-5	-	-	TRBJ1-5	CARSFRGTESNQPQHF	TGTGCCAGAAGCTTTAGGGGGACGGAGAGCAATCAGCCCCAGCATTTT
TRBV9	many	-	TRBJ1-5	CASSVGGGGQPQHF	TGTGCCAGCAGCGTAGGAGGGGGAGGACAGCCCCAGCATTTT
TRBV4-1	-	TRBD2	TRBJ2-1	CASSLGAGGTTYNEQFF	TGCGCCAGCAGCCTCGGGGCGGGGGGCACTACCTACAATGAGCAGTTCTTC
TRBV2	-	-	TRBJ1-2	CASSQGWDIRSYGYTF	TGTGCCAGCAGCCAAGGTTGGGACATACGGTCCTATGGCTACACCTTC
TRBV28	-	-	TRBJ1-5	CASSLGRGGTKYSNQPQHF	TGTGCCAGCAGTTTAGGGAGGGGGGGAACGAAGTATAGCAATCAGCCCCAGCATTTT
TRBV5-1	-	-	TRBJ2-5	CASSFAGNRQETQYF	TGCGCCAGCAGCTTTGCAGGGAACCGCCAAGAGACCCAGTACTTC
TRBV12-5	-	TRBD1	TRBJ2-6	CARQGQGKSGANVLTF	TGTGCTAGACAGGGACAGGGGAAATCTGGGGCCAACGTCCTGACTTTC
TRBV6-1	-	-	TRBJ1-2	CASSEAGINYGYTF	TGTGCCAGCAGTGAAGCAGGGATTAATTATGGCTACACCTTC
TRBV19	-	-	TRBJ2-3	CASSMGQGSNTDTQYF	TGTGCCAGTAGTATGGGCCAGGGCAGTAACACAGATACGCAGTATTTT
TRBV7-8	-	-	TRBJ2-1	CASSLAPRLDGEQFF	TGTGCCAGCAGCTTAGCTCCGCGTCTGGACGGTGAGCAGTTCTTC
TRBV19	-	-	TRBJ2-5	CASSKGSSPQETQYF	TGTGCCAGTAGTAAGGGGTCCTCTCCTCAAGAGACCCAGTACTTC
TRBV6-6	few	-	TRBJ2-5	CASSYNRYQETQYF	TGTGCCAGCAGTTACAACCGGTACCAAGAGACCCAGTACTTC
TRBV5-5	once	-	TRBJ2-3	CASSLVPASTDTQYF	TGTGCCAGCAGCTTGGTGCCAGCTAGCACAGATACGCAGTATTTT
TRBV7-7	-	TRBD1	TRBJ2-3	CASSSRTGGADTQYF	TGTGCTAGCAGCTCCCGGACAGGGGGCGCGGATACGCAGTATTTT
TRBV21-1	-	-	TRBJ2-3	CASSKVELADTDTQYF	TGTGCCAGCAGCAAAGTAGAGCTAGCGGACACAGATACGCAGTATTTT
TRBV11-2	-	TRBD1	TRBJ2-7	CASSYTRGTYEQYF	TGTGCCAGCAGCTACACCAGGGGGACCTACGAGCAGTACTTC
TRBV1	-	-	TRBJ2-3	CTSSPHPLRRGSTDTQYF	TGCACCAGCAGCCCACACCCCCTTAGGAGGGGTAGCACAGATACGCAGTATTTT
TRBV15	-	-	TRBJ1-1	CATSSTGPNTEAFF	TGTGCCACCAGCAGTACAGGACCGAACACTGAAGCTTTCTTT
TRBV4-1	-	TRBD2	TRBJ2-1	CASSQAFTSGVDNEQFF	TGCGCCAGCAGCCAGGCTTTTACTAGCGGGGTCGACAATGAGCAGTTCTTC
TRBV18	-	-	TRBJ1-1	CASSLGGDTEAFF	TGTGCCAGCTCACTGGGTGGGGACACTGAAGCTTTCTTT
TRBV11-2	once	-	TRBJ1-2	CASSLGAASRGYTF	TGTGCCAGCAGCTTAGGGGCGGCTAGTAGGGGCTACACCTTC
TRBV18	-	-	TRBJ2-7	CASSPLQGTIHYEQYF	TGTGCCAGCTCACCACTTCAGGGGACGATACATTACGAGCAGTACTTC
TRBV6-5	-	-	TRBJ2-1	CASRDSARGYEQFF	TGTGCCAGCAGGGACAGTGCACGGGGATATGAGCAGTTCTTC
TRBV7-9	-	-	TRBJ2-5	CASSSDGRVKSSETQYF	TGTGCCAGCAGCTCCGATGGCAGGGTCAAGAGTTCGGAGACCCAGTACTTC
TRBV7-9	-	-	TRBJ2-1	CASSFSTGADEQFF	TGTGCCAGCAGCTTCTCTACCGGGGCCGATGAGCAGTTCTTC
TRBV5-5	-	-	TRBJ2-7	CASSLEVGVGSEQYF	TGTGCCAGCAGCTTGGAGGTAGGGGTAGGATCCGAGCAGTACTTC
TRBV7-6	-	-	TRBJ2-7	CASSFGQIREQYF	TGTGCCAGCAGCTTCGGACAGATCAGGGAGCAGTACTTC
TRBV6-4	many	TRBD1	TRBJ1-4	CASSPPGTGFEKLFF	TGTGCCAGCAGTCCCCCCGGGACAGGGTTTGAAAAACTGTTTTTT
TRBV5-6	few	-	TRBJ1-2	CASSFGERGGYTF	TGTGCCAGCAGCTTTGGCGAGCGAGGGGGCTACACCTTC
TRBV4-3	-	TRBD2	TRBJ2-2	CASSQGRTSGRANTGELFF	TGCGCCAGCAGCCAAGGGCGGACTAGCGGGAGGGCGAACACCGGGGAGCTGTTTTTT
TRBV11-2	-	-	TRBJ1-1	CASSFAGTVNTEAFF	TGTGCCAGCAGCTTTGCCGGGACGGTGAACACTGAAGCTTTCTTT
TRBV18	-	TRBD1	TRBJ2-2	CASSPLWDRVSRTGELFF	TGTGCCAGCTCACCGCTATGGGACAGGGTTTCAAGGACCGGGGAGCTGTTTTTT
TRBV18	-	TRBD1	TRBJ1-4	CASSATGTEGEKLFF	TGTGCCAGCTCAGCTACCGGGACAGAAGGCGAAAAACTGTTTTTT
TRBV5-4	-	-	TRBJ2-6	CASSWGPRRHSGANVLTF	TGTGCCAGCAGCTGGGGACCGAGGAGACACTCTGGGGCCAACGTCCTGACTTTC
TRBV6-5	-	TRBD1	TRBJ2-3	CASRTGADTQYF	TGTGCCAGCCGAACAGGGGCAGATACGCAGTATTTT
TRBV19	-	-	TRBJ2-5	CASSRGQSPQETQYF	TGTGCCAGTAGTAGGGGGCAGAGCCCCCAAGAGACCCAGTACTTC
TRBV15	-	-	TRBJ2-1	CATSRDLLSNEQFF	TGTGCCACCAGCAGAGACCTCCTTTCCAATGAGCAGTTCTTC
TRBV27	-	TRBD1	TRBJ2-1	CASSTLTGVSNEQFF	TGTGCCAGCAGTACCTTGACAGGGGTGAGCAATGAGCAGTTCTTC